Following are 14 T cell receptor beta chains from one sample sequenced in a study of graft-versus-host responses after intestinal transplantation. For these receptors, no antigen is known. The method was immunoSEQ multiplex PCR; TCRdb's version includes in-frame clones alone and lacks a portion of them. There are 100,000 or so clones in the sample; roughly 90% occur only once, and roughly 1% lies in the top ten. This material consisted of unstimulated CD4+ T cells sorted from spleen or lymph node cells, taken before transplant. The receptors derive from a human donor who was the organ donor for an intestinal transplant.

V gene TRBV4-1 combines with J gene TRBJ1-5, with D maybe TRBD1 (5 bases). Trimming pared 6 bases from V and 7 bases from J, leaving 16 bases between. The CDR3 has 14 residues. The germline V gene has CDR1 MGHRA and CDR2 YSYEKL. In nucleotides, the CDR3 is TGCGCCAGCAGTCGGCAATGGCCAGGGCAGCCCCAGCATTTT. Residues: CASSRQWPGQPQHF.

This clone was seen only once. The J gene is TRBJ2-2, the V gene TRBV10-3, with TRBD2 matching 13 bases. Losses at the gene ends were 4 bases for V and 3 bases for J; bases not matched to a gene: 5. The CDR3 is made up of 17 amino acids. The germline V gene encodes CDR1 ENHRY and CDR2 SYGVKD. The DNA of the CDR3 is TGTGCCATCAGTGGGACTAGCGGGGGCCCTGACACCGGGGAGCTGTTTTTT. The encoded protein is CAISGTSGGPDTGELFF.

The gene calls are TRBV25-1 and TRBJ1-2, with TRBD1 matching 8 bases. This CDR3 region has 13 residues. After removal of 5 bases from V and 4 bases from J, the junction contained 3 bases not matched to a gene. Germline CDR1 MGHDK, CDR2 SYGVNS. The CDR3 reads CASSKDRAYGYTF. DNA for the CDR3: TGTGCCAGCAGTAAGGACAGGGCCTATGGCTACACCTTC.

The chain uses TRBV4-2 and TRBJ1-2, with unresolved D. The CDR3 is 14 amino acids. The germline V gene has CDR1 LGHNA and CDR2 YNFKEQ. V dropped 0 bases and J dropped 1 base, with 6 bases sitting between them. CDR3 DNA sequence: TGTGCCAGCAGCCAAGATTGGGATAACTATGGCTACACCTTC. Protein: CASSQDWDNYGYTF.

This sequence joins TRBV5-1 and TRBJ2-5; 8 bases align to TRBD2. Germline assignment: CDR1 SGHRS and CDR2 YFSETQ. V gave up 5 bases and J gave up 0 bases; unmatched junction bases: 3. CDR3 size: 14 residues. CDR3 sequence: CASRIAGHQETQYF. In DNA form, the CDR3 reads TGCGCCAGCAGGATAGCGGGGCACCAAGAGACCCAGTACTTC.

This CDR3 reads CASSLAHGDTQYF. CDR3 sequence (DNA): TGTGCCAGCAGCTTAGCGCACGGGGATACGCAGTATTTT. This chain uses TRBV7-2 with TRBJ2-3; D unclear. This CDR3 has 13 amino acids. V lost 0 bases and J lost 6, with 7 bases in between. Germline lookup yields CDR1 SGHTA and CDR2 FQGNSA.

This clone is a singleton in its sample. Compared with germline, one end of the junction differs, possibly owing to a read error. The chain carries TRBV2 and TRBJ1-1, with 8 bases that match TRBD1. The CDR3 covers 12 residues. CDR1 is SNHLY, CDR2 FYNNEI, per germline. CDR3 region: CTSAGQGSEAFF. The CDR3 nucleotides read TGTACCAGCGCCGGACAGGGCAGTGAAGCTTTCTTT.

The genes are TRBV27 and TRBJ2-7; D is possibly TRBD1 or TRBD2 (5 bases each). Per the germline V gene, CDR1 is MNHEY and CDR2 is SMNVEV (reference sequence). V shed 7 bases and J shed 2 bases, with 24 bases lying between them. This CDR3 spans 17 amino acids. In nucleotides, the CDR3 is TGTGCCAGCACCGTTTTCCAACCGGGACCGCTAACCTACGAGCAGTACTTC. It translates to CASTVFQPGPLTYEQYF.

The chain combines TRBV2 with TRBJ2-3; TRBD2 aligns across 8 bases. Germline V gene data show CDR1 as SNHLY and CDR2 as FYNNEI. V lost 9 bases to trimming and J lost 2 bases; unmatched junction nucleotides: 13. The CDR3 consists of 16 residues. The CDR3 DNA reads TGTGCCAGGGGGGGGAGGGAAGCGGGGGCCACAGATACGCAGTATTTT. Amino acids: CARGGREAGATDTQYF. The variable domain in full, with the rest retrieved from reference TRBV2 and TRBJ2-3, is EPEVTQTPSHQVTQMGQEVILRCVPISNHLYFYWYRQILGQKVEFLVSFYNNEISEKSEIFDDQFSVERPDGSNFTLKIRSTKLEDSAMYFCARGGREAGATDTQYFGPGTRLTVL.

The chain combines TRBV7-8 with TRBJ1-6; D not resolved. This CDR3 has 16 amino acids. Germline values: CDR1 SGHVS, CDR2 FQNEAQ. Trimming shortened V by 1 base and J by 0 bases, and 7 bases separated the two germline ends. In DNA, the CDR3 is TGTGCCAGCAGCTTAGAAGGCAGCTCCTATAATTCACCCCTCCACTTT. Encoded protein: CASSLEGSSYNSPLHF.

The rearrangement uses TRBV7-3 and TRBJ2-7; 7 bases match TRBD1. The CDR3 loop spans 16 amino acids. Per the germline V gene, CDR1 is SGHTA and CDR2 is FQGTGA. The trim removed 5 bases at V and 4 bases at J, leaving 14 bases unmatched. CDR3 DNA: TGTGCCAGCAGCCAAGGCGGCCCCAGGGGGATTTACGAGCAGTACTTC. Protein sequence: CASSQGGPRGIYEQYF.

Concerning this clone: Distinct nucleotide sequences in the sample also encode this CDR3. The rearrangement links TRBV27 to TRBJ1-1; D perhaps matches TRBD1 (5 bases). CDR1 is MNHEY and CDR2 is SMNVEV in the germline V gene (reference sequence). This CDR3 is built from 13 residues. V lost 3 bases and J lost 5, with 10 bases in between. CDR3 DNA sequence: TGTGCCAGCAGTTTCCGGGGGAATACTGAAGCTTTCTTT. This encodes CASSFRGNTEAFF.

The V call is TRBV27, the J call TRBJ1-5; D gene ambiguous. Germline values: CDR1 MNHEY, CDR2 SMNVEV (reference sequence). The CDR3 has 16 amino acids. The V end lost 6 bases, the J end lost 0 bases, and 15 bases lay between the germline ends. The CDR3 loop is CASSPEHTYSNQPQHF. As DNA, the CDR3 is TGTGCCAGCAGCCCCGAGCATACCTATAGCAATCAGCCCCAGCATTTT.

This chain links TRBV7-9 with TRBJ2-7; D might be TRBD2 (5 bases). The CDR3 covers 13 residues. Per the germline V gene, CDR1 is SEHNR and CDR2 is FQNEAQ (reference sequence). V lost 7 bases and J 2 bases, leaving 12 bases between the germline ends. The CDR3 DNA follows: TGTGCCAGCACCTCGGCGGGTACCTACGAGCAGTACTTC. As protein: CASTSAGTYEQYF.